Listed below are T cell receptor beta chains from one sample, sequenced in a study of cytomegalovirus exposure and HLA in healthy donors. Measured with immunoSEQ multiplex PCR; TCRdb has only the in-frame clones, and not every one. The sample contains tens of thousands of clones, approximately 96% of which appear only once. Sequencing was performed on PBMCs. The receptors here all came from a man aged 18 to 30 in good health and CMV-seronegative. CDR3s include the opening cysteine and the closing phenylalanine or tryptophan. A D gene is named only where the DNA matches it firmly. Clone size, where shown, is once, few, many, or a class for clones that have expanded.

NA	TRBJ2-7	TRBV7-9	NA	CASSLGPERGYEQYF	TGTGCCAGCAGTTTAGGCCCGGAAAGGGGCTACGAGCAGTACTTC
NA	TRBJ1-1	TRBV19	NA	CASKKTDPAFTEAFF	TGTGCCAGTAAAAAAACAGACCCAGCTTTCACTGAAGCTTTCTTT
TRBD2	TRBJ2-1	TRBV7-3	NA	CASSPTTSGSSNEQFF	TGTGCCAGCAGCCCGACGACTAGCGGGAGTTCTAATGAGCAGTTCTTC
NA	TRBJ2-7	TRBV5-5	NA	CASSLGPRGGYEQYF	TGTGCCAGCAGCTTGGGGCCGAGGGGGGGCTACGAGCAGTACTTC
TRBD2	TRBJ2-1	TRBV28	NA	CASSLLPPVLAGAYNEQFF	TGTGCCAGCAGTTTATTGCCCCCCGTTCTAGCGGGAGCGTACAATGAGCAGTTCTTC
NA	TRBJ2-5	TRBV19	NA	CASSIVAGQETQYF	TGTGCCAGTAGTATAGTAGCAGGGCAAGAGACCCAGTACTTC
TRBD2	TRBJ2-1	TRBV7-9	NA	CASSSPGLVNEQFF	TGTGCCAGCAGCTCACCGGGACTAGTCAATGAGCAGTTCTTC
TRBD1	TRBJ2-1	TRBV7-9	NA	CASSYSGQGMSTNEQFF	TGTGCCAGCAGCTACTCGGGACAGGGGATGAGTACCAATGAGCAGTTCTTC
NA	TRBJ2-1	TRBV5-1	NA	CASSFTLANEQFF	TGCGCCAGCAGCTTCACACTAGCAAATGAGCAGTTCTTC
NA	TRBJ2-3	TRBV2	NA	CASSEFGPPTDTQYF	TGTGCCAGCAGTGAATTTGGCCCCCCCACAGATACGCAGTATTTT
NA	TRBJ2-3	TRBV9	NA	CASSVGQSTDTQYF	TGTGCCAGCAGCGTAGGACAGAGCACAGATACGCAGTATTTT
TRBD1	TRBJ1-2	TRBV6-6	NA	CASSYPTGGDYGYTF	TGTGCCAGCAGTTACCCAACAGGGGGAGACTATGGCTACACCTTC
NA	TRBJ1-1	TRBV5-4	NA	CASSLGQMNTEAFF	TGTGCCAGCAGCTTAGGACAGATGAACACTGAAGCTTTCTTT
NA	TRBJ2-3	TRBV6-6	NA	CASSNRDFSTQYF	TGTGCCAGCAGTAACCGGGACTTCAGTACGCAGTATTTT
TRBD2	TRBJ2-1	TRBV2	NA	CASSPPSGINNEQFF	TGTGCCAGCAGTCCCCCTAGCGGAATAAACAATGAGCAGTTCTTC
NA	TRBJ2-3	TRBV5-1	NA	CASSSTGLPVADTQYF	TGCGCCAGCAGCTCTACGGGACTCCCGGTCGCAGATACGCAGTATTTT
NA	TRBJ2-5	TRBV5-1	NA	CASSLAVGGYETQYF	TGCGCCAGCAGCTTGGCCGTGGGGGGATATGAGACCCAGTACTTC
NA	TRBJ1-2	TRBV6-5	NA	CASSRGLGQARGYTF	TGTGCCAGCAGTAGAGGTTTGGGGCAAGCACGTGGCTACACCTTC
NA	TRBJ1-2	TRBV6-5	NA	CASSYSRDRGGYTF	TGTGCCAGCAGTTACTCGAGGGATCGGGGTGGCTACACCTTC
TRBD2	TRBJ2-1	TRBV29-1	NA	CSVERPGTSGYNEQFF	TGCAGCGTTGAGAGGCCCGGGACTAGCGGGTACAATGAGCAGTTCTTC
TRBD1	TRBJ2-2	TRBV7-3	few	CASSRTGGGRTGELFF	TGTGCCAGCAGCCGCACAGGGGGAGGTCGCACCGGGGAGCTGTTTTTT
NA	TRBJ1-2	TRBV6-5	NA	CASRSGSNYGYTF	TGTGCCAGCAGATCCGGGTCTAACTATGGCTACACCTTC